The source of this T cell receptor (beta chain) is a study of regulatory T cells in long-lasting Graves disease. Concerning this clonotype itself: Its antigen is unknown.

Documented time point: newly diagnosed GD, antithyroid drugs for less than 3 months. With RNA extracted from PBMCs as input, the TCR library was made. Assembly of TCR beta libraries relied on iRepertoire HTBI primers together with Arm-PCR of CDR3 regions. TCRdb analysed the multiplex PCR reads with MiXCR anew, one entry per CDR3 protein. The repertoire has about 540,000 distinct CDR3 sequences, roughly 14% of them found once; the top ten carry more than 8.5%. Study-wide points: Persistent disease exhibited a predilection for TRBV28, TRBJ1-2 and TRBJ2-5.

Per the germline V gene, CDR1 is LNHDA and CDR2 is SQIVND (reference sequence). CDR3 length equals 15 residues. V lost 4 bases and J lost 2; bases outside the gene matches: 7. A further study also used this sample, focusing on T cells in Graves' hyperthyroidism and ophthalmopathy. Per that paper: Pregnant or lactating patients were excluded, as were those with uncontrolled infection or other autoimmune disease. Used for diagnoses were clinical symptoms, serum thyroxine and TRAb, thyroid ultrasound and orbital computed tomography.

V usage is TRBV19 and J usage is TRBJ2-7, with 8 bases identical to TRBD2. The sequencing used peripheral blood mononuclear cells (PBMCs), collected at new diagnosis, from a patient treated with antithyroid drugs. This sequence was found in a man aged 25 to 40 with Graves disease. The CDR3 nucleotides read TGTGCCAGTAGTAGACGAGCGGGAGCTACCTACGAGCAGTACTTC. Its protein product is CASSRRAGATYEQYF.